Shown below are 4 T cell receptor beta chains from a single sample sequenced in a study of cytomegalovirus exposure and HLA in healthy donors. Method: immunoSEQ multiplex PCR; TCRdb's copy keeps in-frame clones and lacks some. The sample includes tens of thousands of clones, nearly 98% of them seen just once. Sequencing input: PBMCs. The receptor source for this set is a young woman in good health and CMV-seropositive.

V usage is TRBV7-4 and J usage is TRBJ2-4; 7 bases fit TRBD1. CDR3 length: 21 amino acids. The J segment lost 0 bases and the V segment lost 6 bases, leaving 23 bases of the junction unmatched. Germline CDR1 is SGHVT and CDR2 is SQSDAQ. The DNA for the CDR3 is TGTGCCAGCAGTTCCGGGGCAGGACAGGCCCCATTTACACTAGCCAAAAACATTCAGTACTTC. This sequence encodes CASSSGAGQAPFTLAKNIQYF.

V and J are TRBV7-9 and TRBJ2-7, with TRBD2 matching over 8 bases. The CDR3 is 14 amino acids. CDR1 and CDR2 (germline): SEHNR, FQNEAQ (reference sequence). J lost 6 bases, V lost 2 bases, and 6 bases had no gene match. Here the CDR3 DNA reads TGTGCCAGCAGCTTATTAGCGGGACGGGGCGAGCAGTACTTC. Translated: CASSLLAGRGEQYF.

The chain employs TRBV11-1 and TRBJ1-1; D is perhaps TRBD1 (5 bases). CDR3 size: 12 residues. Germline CDR1 and CDR2: SGHAT and FQDESV (reference sequence). Trimming took off 4 bases at V and 7 bases at J, with 10 bases between the two ends. CDR3 protein: CASSSNRIEAFF. The CDR3 bases are TGTGCCAGCAGCTCTAACAGGATTGAAGCTTTCTTT.

DNA for the CDR3: TGTGCCAGTAGCCCCGGACTAGCGGGAGTCAGTAGCACAGATACGCAGTATTTT. It yields the protein CASSPGLAGVSSTDTQYF. The chain is built from TRBV19 and TRBJ2-3, with 13 positions matching TRBD2. The CDR3 length is 18 residues. CDR1 and CDR2 from the germline V gene are LNHDA and SQIVND (reference sequence). The junction had 9 bases not matched to a gene; V was cut back by 6 bases and J by 0 bases.